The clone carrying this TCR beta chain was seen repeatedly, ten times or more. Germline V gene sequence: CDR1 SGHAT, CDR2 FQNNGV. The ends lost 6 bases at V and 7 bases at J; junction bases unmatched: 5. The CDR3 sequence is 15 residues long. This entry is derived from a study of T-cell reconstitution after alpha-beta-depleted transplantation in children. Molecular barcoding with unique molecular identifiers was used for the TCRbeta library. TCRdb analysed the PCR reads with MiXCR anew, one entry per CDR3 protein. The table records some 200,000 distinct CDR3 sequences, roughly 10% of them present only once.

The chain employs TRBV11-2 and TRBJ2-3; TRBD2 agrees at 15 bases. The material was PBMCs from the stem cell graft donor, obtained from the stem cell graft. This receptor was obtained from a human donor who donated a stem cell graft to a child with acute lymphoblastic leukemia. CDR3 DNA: TGTGCCAGCAGAGGACTAGCGGGGGGGCCGAATACGCAGTATTTT. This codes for CASRGLAGGPNTQYF.